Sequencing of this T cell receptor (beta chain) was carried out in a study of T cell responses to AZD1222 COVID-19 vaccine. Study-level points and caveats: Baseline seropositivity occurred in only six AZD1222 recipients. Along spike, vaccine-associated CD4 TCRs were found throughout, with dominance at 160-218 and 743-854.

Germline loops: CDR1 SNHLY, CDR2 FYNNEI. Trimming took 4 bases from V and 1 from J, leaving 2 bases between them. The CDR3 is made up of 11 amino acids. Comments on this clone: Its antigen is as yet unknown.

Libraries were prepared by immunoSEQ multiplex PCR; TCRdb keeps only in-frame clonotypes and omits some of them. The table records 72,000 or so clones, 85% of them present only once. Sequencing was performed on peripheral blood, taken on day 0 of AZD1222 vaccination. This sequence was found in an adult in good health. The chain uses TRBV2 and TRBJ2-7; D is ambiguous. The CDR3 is CASSGSYEQYF. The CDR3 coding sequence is TGTGCCAGCAGTGGGTCCTACGAGCAGTACTTC.